This T cell receptor (beta chain) emerged from a study of blood T cell repertoires in COVID-19. Study-level background: The origin of the acute and convalescent COVID-19 samples was the United States, Italy and Spain. Sample material is recorded as cDNA or gDNA derived from T cells, B-cell-depleted T cells, or PBMCs.

As originally analysed: Counts of nucleated cells, estimated from reference gene primer amplification, were obtained. The repertoire was sequenced with immunoSEQ multiplex PCR; TCRdb's copy has only in-frame clones and lacks some. The D gene and trimming were derived from the DNA, and the V and J assignments and clone size from that table. The data show around 100,000 clones, with more than 60% seen just once and less than 25% held by the top ten. The CDR3 runs to 17 residues. In germline, CDR1 is SGHRS, CDR2 YFSETQ. The trim removed 4 bases at V and 3 bases at J, leaving 9 bases unmatched. V is TRBV5-1 and J is TRBJ2-3; 12 nucleotides line up with TRBD2. The sequencing sample was made of peripheral blood. The receptor comes from a man between 65 and 85 years old with active or convalescent COVID-19. This CDR3 reads CASSAISSGGATDTQYF. The CDR3 nucleotides read TGCGCCAGCAGCGCCATTTCTAGCGGGGGGGCAACAGATACGCAGTATTTT. The full variable domain, its missing parts supplied by reference TRBV5-1 and TRBJ2-3, is KAGVTQTPRYLIKTRGQQVTLSCSPISGHRSVSWYQQTPGQGLQFLFEYFSETQRNKGNFPGRFSGRQFSNSRSEMNVSTLELGDSALYLCASSAISSGGATDTQYFGPGTRLTVL.